This T cell receptor (beta chain) was sequenced for a study of shared clonotypes between healthy human individuals. Whole-study results and caveats: Across subsets, estimated richness was generally greater for naive than for memory populations.

Libraries were prepared by immunoSEQ multiplex PCR; TCRdb keeps only in-frame clonotypes and omits some of them. The sample includes 2 million to 2.5 million clones, 90% to 95% of them seen just once. Worth noting for this clone: Antigen unknown.

The germline gives CDR1 MNHNY, CDR2 SVGAGI (reference sequence). V gave up 6 bases and J gave up 3 bases; unmatched junction bases: 3. The CDR3 has 14 amino acids. The J gene is TRBJ1-5, the V gene TRBV6-6; TRBD1 agrees at 9 bases. The clonotype was recovered from a man between 18 and 35 years old in good health. Some clones in this sample may be carry-over from other donors' samples. Sequenced: naive CD4+ T cells from PBMCs. Indicated subset: CD45RA+ positively selected. DNA for the CDR3: TGTGCCAGCAGGGACAGGGGTTACAATCAGCCCCAGCATTTT. Protein product: CASRDRGYNQPQHF.